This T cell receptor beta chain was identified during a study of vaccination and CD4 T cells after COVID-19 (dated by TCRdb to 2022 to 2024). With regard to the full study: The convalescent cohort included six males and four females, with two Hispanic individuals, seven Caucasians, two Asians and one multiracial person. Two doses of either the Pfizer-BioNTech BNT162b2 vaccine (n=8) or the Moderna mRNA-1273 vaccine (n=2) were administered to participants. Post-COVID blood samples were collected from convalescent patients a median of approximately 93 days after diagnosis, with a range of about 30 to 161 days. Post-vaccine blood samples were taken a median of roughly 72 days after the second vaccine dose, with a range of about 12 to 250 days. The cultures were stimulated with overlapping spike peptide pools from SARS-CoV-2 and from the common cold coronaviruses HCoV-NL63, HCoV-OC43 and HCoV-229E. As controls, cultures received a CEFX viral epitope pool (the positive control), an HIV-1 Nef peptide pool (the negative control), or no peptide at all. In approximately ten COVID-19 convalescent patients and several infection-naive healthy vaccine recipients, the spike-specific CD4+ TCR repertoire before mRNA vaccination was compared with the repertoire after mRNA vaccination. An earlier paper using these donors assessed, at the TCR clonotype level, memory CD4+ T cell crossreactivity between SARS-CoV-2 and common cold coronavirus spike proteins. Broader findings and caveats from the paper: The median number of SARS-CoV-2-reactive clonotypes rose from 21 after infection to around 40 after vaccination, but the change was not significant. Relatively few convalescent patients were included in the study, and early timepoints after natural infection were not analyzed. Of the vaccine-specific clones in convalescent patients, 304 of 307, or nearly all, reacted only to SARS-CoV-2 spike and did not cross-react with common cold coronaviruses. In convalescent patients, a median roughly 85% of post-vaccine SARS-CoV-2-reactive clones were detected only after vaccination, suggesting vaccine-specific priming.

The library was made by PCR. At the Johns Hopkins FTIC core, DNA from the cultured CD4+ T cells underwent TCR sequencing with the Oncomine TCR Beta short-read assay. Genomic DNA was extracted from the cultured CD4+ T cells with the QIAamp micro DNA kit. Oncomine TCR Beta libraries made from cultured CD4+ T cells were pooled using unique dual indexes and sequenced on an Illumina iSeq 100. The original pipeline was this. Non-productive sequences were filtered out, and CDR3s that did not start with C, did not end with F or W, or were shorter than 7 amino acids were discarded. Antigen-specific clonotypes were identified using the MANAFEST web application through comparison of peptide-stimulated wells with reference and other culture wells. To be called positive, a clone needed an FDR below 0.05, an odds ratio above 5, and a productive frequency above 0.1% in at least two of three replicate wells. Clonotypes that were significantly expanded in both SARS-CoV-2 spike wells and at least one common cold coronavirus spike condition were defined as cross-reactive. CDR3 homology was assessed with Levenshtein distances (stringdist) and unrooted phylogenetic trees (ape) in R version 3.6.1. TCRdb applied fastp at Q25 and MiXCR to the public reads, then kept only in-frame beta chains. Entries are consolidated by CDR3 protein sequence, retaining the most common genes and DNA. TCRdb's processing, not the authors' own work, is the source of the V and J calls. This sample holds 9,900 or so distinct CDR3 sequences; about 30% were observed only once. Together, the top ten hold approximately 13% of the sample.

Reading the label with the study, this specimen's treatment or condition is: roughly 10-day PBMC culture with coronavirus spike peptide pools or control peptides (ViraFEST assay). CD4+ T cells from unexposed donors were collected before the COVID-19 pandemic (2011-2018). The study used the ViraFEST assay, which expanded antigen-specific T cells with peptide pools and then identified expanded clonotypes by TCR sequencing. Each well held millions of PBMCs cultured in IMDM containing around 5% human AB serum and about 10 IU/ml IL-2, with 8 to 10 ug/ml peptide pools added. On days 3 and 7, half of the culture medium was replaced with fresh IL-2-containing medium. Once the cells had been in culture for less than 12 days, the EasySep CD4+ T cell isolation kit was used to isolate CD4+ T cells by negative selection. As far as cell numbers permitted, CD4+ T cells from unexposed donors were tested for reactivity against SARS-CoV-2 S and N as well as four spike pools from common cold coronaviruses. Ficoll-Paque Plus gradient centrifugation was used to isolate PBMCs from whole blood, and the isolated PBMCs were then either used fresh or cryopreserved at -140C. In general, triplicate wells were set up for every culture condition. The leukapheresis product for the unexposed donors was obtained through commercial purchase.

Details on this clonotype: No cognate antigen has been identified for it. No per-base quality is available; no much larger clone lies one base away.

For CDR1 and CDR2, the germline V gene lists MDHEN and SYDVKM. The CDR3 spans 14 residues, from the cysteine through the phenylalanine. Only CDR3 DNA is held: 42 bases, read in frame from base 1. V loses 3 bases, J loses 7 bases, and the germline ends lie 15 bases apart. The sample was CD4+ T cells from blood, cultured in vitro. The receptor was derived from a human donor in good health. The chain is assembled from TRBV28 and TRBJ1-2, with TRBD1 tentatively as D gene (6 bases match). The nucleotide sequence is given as TGTGCCAGCAGTTTTAGGGGGGGGGTATTTGGCTACACCTTC. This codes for CASSFRGGVFGYTF.